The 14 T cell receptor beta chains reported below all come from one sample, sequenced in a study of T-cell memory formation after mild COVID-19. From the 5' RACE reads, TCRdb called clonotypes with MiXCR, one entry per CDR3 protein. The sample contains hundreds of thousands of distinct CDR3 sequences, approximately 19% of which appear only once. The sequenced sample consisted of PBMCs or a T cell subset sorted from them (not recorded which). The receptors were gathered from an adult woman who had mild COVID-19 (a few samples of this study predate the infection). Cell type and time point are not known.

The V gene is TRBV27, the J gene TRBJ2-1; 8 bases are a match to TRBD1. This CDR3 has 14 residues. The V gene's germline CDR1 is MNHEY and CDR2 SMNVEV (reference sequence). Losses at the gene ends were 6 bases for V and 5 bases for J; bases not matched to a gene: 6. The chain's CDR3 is CASRPGQANNEQFF. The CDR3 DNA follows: TGTGCCAGCAGGCCGGGACAGGCGAACAATGAGCAGTTCTTC.

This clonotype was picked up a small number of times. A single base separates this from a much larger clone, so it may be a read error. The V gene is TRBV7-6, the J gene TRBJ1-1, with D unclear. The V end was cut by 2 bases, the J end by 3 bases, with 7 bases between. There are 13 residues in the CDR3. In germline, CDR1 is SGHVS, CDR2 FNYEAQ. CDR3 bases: TGTGCCAGCAGCTTACAGGAGTACACTGAAGCTTTCTTT. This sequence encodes CASSLQEYTEAFF.

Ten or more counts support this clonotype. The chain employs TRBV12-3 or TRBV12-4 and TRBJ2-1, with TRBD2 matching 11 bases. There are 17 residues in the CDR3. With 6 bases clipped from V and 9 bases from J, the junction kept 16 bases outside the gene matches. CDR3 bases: TGTGCCAGCAGCCCCCCTCGGAATAGCGGGAGGGCCACTGAGCAGTTCTTC. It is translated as CASSPPRNSGRATEQFF.

The CDR3 region has the DNA TGTGCCAGCAGCTATCTAGCGGGAGGGCCTAATGAGCAGTTCTTC. Its protein is CASSYLAGGPNEQFF. This rearrangement joins TRBV11-2 to TRBJ2-1, with TRBD2 identical over 12 bases. CDR1 is SGHAT and CDR2 is FQNNGV in the germline V gene. Trimming at V came to 4 bases and at J to 7 bases, leaving 5 bases not matched to a gene. The CDR3 runs to 15 residues.

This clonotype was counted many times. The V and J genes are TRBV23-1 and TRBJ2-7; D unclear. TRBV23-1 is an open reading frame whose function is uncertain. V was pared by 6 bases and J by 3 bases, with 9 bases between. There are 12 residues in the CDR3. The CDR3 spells CASSLGYYEQYF. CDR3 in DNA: TGCGCCAGCAGCCTAGGGTACTACGAGCAGTACTTC.

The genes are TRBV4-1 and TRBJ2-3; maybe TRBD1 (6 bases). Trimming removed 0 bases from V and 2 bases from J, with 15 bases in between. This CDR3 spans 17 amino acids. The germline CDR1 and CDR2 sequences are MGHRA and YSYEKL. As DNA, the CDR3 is TGCGCCAGCAGCCAAGATTCTTCGGACAGATACACAGATACGCAGTATTTT. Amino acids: CASSQDSSDRYTDTQYF.

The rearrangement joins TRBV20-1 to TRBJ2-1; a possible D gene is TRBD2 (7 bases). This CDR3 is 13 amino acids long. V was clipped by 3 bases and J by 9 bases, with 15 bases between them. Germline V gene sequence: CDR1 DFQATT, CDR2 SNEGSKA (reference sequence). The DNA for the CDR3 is TGCAGTGCTAGGGCGGGGGCCCGAGGTGAGCAGTTCTTC. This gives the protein CSARAGARGEQFF.

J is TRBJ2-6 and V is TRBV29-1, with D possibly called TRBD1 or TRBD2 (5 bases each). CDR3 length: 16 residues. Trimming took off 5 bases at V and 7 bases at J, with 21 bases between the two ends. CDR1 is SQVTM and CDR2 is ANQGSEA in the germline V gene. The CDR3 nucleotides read TGCAGCGTTACCCTCCCGGGGCCGGGCGGCGCCAACGTCCTGACTTTC. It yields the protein CSVTLPGPGGANVLTF.

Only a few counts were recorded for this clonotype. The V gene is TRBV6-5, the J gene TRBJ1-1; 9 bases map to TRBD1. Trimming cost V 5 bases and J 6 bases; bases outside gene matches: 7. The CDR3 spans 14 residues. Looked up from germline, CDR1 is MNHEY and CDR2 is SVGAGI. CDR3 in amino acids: CASSKQGASSEAFF. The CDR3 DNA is TGTGCCAGCAGTAAACAGGGGGCGAGCTCTGAAGCTTTCTTT.

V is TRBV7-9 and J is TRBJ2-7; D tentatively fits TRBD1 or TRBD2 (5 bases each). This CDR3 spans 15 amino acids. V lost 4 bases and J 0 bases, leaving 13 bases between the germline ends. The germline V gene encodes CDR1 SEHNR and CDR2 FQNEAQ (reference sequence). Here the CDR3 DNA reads TGTGCCAGCAGCTCCGGGGCAGAAAACTCCTACGAGCAGTACTTC. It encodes CASSSGAENSYEQYF.

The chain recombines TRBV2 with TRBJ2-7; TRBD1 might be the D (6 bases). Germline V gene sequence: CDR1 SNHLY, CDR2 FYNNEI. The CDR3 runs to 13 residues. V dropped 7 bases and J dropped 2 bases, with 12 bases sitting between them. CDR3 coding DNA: TGTGCCAGCACCCCGACAGGTCCCTACGAGCAGTACTTC. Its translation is CASTPTGPYEQYF.

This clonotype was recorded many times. The CDR3 coding sequence is TGTGCCAGCAGCTTATCGCCAAACACCATATATTTT. Protein sequence: CASSLSPNTIYF. The chain combines TRBV7-2 with TRBJ1-3; D gene uncertain. Germline V lookup: CDR1 SGHTA, CDR2 FQGNSA. The CDR3 is 12 amino acids. V lost 2 bases and J lost 6, with 5 bases in between.

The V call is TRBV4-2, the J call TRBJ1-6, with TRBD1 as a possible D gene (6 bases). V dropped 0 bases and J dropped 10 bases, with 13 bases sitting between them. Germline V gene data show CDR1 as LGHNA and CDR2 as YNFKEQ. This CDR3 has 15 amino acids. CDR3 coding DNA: TGTGCCAGCAGCCAAGAGGGGCAGGGGCCCTCACCCCTCCACTTT. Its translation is CASSQEGQGPSPLHF.

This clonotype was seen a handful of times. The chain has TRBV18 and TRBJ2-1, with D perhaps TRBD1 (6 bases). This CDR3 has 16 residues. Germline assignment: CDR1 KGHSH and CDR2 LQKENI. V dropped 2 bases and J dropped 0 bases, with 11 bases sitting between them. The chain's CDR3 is CASSPSGTYSYNEQFF. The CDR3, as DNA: TGTGCCAGCTCACCATCCGGGACATACTCCTACAATGAGCAGTTCTTC. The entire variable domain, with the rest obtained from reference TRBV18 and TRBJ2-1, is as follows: NAGVMQNPRHLVRRRGQEARLRCSPMKGHSHVYWYRQLPEEGLKFMVYLQKENIIDESGMPKERFSAEFPKEGPSILRIQQVVRGDSAAYFCASSPSGTYSYNEQFFGPGTRLTVL.